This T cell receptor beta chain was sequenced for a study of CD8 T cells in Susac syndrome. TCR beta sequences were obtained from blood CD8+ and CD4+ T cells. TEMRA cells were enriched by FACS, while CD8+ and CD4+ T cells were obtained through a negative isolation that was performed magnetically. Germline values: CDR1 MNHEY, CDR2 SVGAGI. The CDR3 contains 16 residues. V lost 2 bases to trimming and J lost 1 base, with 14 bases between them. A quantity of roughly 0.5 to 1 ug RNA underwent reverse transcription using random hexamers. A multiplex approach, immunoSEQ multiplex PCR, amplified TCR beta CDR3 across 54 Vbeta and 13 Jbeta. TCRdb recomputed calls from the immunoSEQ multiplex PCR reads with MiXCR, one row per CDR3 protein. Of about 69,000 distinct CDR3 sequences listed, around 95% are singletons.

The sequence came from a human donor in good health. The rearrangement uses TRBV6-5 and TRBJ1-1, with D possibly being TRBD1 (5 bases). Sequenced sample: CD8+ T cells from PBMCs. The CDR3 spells CASSYDPGSTNTEAFF. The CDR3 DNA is TGTGCCAGCAGTTACGACCCAGGGTCTACGAACACTGAAGCTTTCTTT.